Below are 4 T cell receptor beta chains sequenced from a single sample in a study of CD8+CD57+ T cells in acquired aplastic anemia. Flow cytometry had shown expanded CD8+CD57+ cells in the patients chosen for sequencing. The template used for profiling TCR beta VDJ and CDR3 was genomic DNA. Using its own MiXCR run on the reads, TCRdb lists one record per CDR3 protein. The profile shows 180,000 or so distinct CDR3 sequences, roughly half of them singletons. The sequencing sample was made of sorted CD4+, CD8+, or CD8+CD57+ T cells (not recorded which) from PBMCs. These receptors were collected from a human donor with aplastic anemia.

In this sample, this clonotype turned up a few times. The chain combines TRBV3-1 with TRBJ2-3; 9 bases are a match to TRBD2. The CDR3 has 16 residues. The junction had 5 bases not matched to a gene; V was cut back by 1 base and J by 3 bases. CDR1 and CDR2 (germline): LGHDT, YNNKEL (reference sequence). CDR3 bases: TGTGCCAGCAGCCAAGCCCCCGGACTAGCGACAGATACGCAGTATTTT. Translated, it gives CASSQAPGLATDTQYF.

This clonotype appeared a single time. The J gene is TRBJ1-2, the V gene TRBV13; possible D gene TRBD1, 5 bases. The CDR3 length is 22 residues. The germline V and J ends were trimmed by 0 bases and 1 base, with 30 bases remaining between them. Germline V gene data show CDR1 as PRHDT and CDR2 as FYEKMQ (reference sequence). The CDR3 sequence: CASSLGGTLPQLKSLNNYGYTF. Here the CDR3 DNA reads TGTGCCAGCAGCTTAGGAGGGACTCTCCCCCAACTCAAATCCTTGAATAACTATGGCTACACCTTC. The whole variable domain, filled in from reference TRBV13 and TRBJ1-2, reads AAGVIQSPRHLIKEKRETATLKCYPIPRHDTVYWYQQGPGQDPQFLISFYEKMQSDKGSIPDRFSAQQFSDYHSELNMSSLELGDSALYFCASSLGGTLPQLKSLNNYGYTFGSGTRLTVV.

The chain recombines TRBV19 with TRBJ2-5; D not certain. Germline V gene lookup returns CDR1 LNHDA and CDR2 SQIVND (reference sequence). The CDR3 length is 10 residues. V was pared by 9 bases and J by 2 bases, with 4 bases between. The CDR3 loop is CARPQETQYF. The CDR3 DNA follows: TGTGCCAGGCCTCAAGAGACCCAGTACTTC.

This clonotype was detected many times. The genes are TRBV27 and TRBJ2-5; D unresolved. The CDR3 is 13 residues long. V was clipped by 3 bases and J by 0 bases, with 5 bases between them. The germline CDR1 and CDR2 sequences are MNHEY and SMNVEV (reference sequence). The CDR3: CASSFSNQETQYF. In nucleotides, the CDR3 is TGTGCCAGCAGTTTCTCCAACCAAGAGACCCAGTACTTC.